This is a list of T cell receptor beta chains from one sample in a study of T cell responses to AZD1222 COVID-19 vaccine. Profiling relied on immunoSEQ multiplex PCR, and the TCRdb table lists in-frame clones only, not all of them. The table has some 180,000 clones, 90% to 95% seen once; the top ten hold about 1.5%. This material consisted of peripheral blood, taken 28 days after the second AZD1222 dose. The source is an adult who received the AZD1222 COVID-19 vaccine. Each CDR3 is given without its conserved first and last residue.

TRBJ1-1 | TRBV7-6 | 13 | ASSLVEVGDTEAF
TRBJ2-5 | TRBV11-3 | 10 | ASSLGPETQY
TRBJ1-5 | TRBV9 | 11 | ASSWGARQPQH
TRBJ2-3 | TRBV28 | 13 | ASIRDRGLADTQY
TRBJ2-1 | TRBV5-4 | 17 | ASSLERSSGLAGGSEQF
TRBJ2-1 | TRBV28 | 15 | ASSSLAGAVYYNEQF
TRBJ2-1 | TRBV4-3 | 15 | ASSQDFGGSLFNEQF
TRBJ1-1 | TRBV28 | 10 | ASSLFGSEAF
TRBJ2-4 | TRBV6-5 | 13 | ASSYSGTGWNIQY
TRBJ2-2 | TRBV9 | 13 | ASSVEQGGIGELF
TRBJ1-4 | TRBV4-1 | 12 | ASRGGGPNEKLF
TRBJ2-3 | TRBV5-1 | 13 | ASSLGQASTDTQY
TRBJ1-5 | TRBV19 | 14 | ASSISDRGRGQPQH
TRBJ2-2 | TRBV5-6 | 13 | ASSPRGGSAGELF
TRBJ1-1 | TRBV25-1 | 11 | ASTLMGSTEAF
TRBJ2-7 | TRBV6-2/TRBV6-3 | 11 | ASSNPVLSEQY
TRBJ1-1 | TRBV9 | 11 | ASSVAVTDEAF
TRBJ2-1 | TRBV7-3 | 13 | ASSSGTGVRNEQF